This passage covers 26 T cell receptor beta chains from one sample sequenced in a study of T cells after yellow fever vaccination. TCRdb re-called the 5' RACE reads with MiXCR, one entry per CDR3 protein. The table shows 300,000 to 350,000 distinct CDR3 sequences, with 3.5% to 4.5% occurring only once. The starting material was PBMCs, obtained 5 days after the yellow fever booster vaccination. Every receptor here comes from a man between 18 and 29 years old who received the YFV17D yellow fever vaccine.

This clonotype was found a few times. The genes are TRBV3-1 and TRBJ2-5; the match to TRBD2 covers 8 bases. J lost 5 bases, V lost 8 bases, and 16 bases had no gene match. The CDR3 is made up of 16 amino acids. Germline CDR1 reads LGHDT; CDR2 reads YNNKEL (reference sequence). The CDR3 protein is CASLGTRSSLGETQYF. The CDR3 DNA is TGTGCCAGCCTCGGGACTAGGAGCTCCTTGGGGGAGACCCAGTACTTC.

Ten or more counts support this clonotype. The chain uses TRBV5-1 and TRBJ2-2, with 8 bases lining up with TRBD2. Germline loops: CDR1 SGHRS, CDR2 YFSETQ. Trimming removed 2 bases from V and 4 bases from J; junction bases left unmatched: 4. The CDR3 has 15 residues. CDR3 sequence: CASSFGLASTGELFF. DNA for the CDR3: TGCGCCAGCAGCTTTGGACTAGCCAGCACCGGGGAGCTGTTTTTT.

J is TRBJ2-3 and V is TRBV25-1; TRBD2 might be the D (7 bases). V was trimmed by 4 bases and J by 2 bases, leaving 10 bases between them. This CDR3 comprises 14 residues. Per the germline V gene, CDR1 is MGHDK and CDR2 is SYGVNS. Written as DNA, the CDR3 is TGTGCCAGCAGTGGGGGGGGGCACACAGATACGCAGTATTTT. Its protein product is CASSGGGHTDTQYF.

As concerns this clonotype: A much larger clone differs by one base, so this may be a read error. The chain combines TRBV20-1 with TRBJ1-2; 7 nucleotides match TRBD1. V dropped 3 bases and J dropped 7; count of bases not matched to a gene: 8. Germline V lookup: CDR1 DFQATT, CDR2 SNEGSKA (reference sequence). The CDR3 is 13 residues long. This CDR3 reads CSARDRDSFGYTF. CDR3 in DNA: TGCAGTGCTAGGGACCGGGACAGCTTTGGCTACACCTTC.

The J gene is TRBJ2-1, the V gene TRBV4-1; D is possibly TRBD2 (5 bases). CDR1 is MGHRA, CDR2 YSYEKL, per germline. The CDR3 length is 14 residues. V lost 3 bases and J 9 bases, leaving 15 bases between the germline ends. The CDR3 nucleotides are TGCGCCAGCAGCCACCGAAGCGGCGTAGGTGAGCAGTTCTTC. Encoded protein: CASSHRSGVGEQFF.

This clonotype was counted only a few times. The chain links TRBV6-2 or TRBV6-3 to TRBJ2-1; 8 bases are shared with TRBD1. The ends lost 5 bases at V and 2 bases at J; junction bases unmatched: 14. The CDR3 is made up of 18 amino acids. Germline CDR1 and CDR2: MNHEY and SVGEGT. The CDR3 is CASSNLRFGQGTYNEQFF. CDR3 DNA: TGTGCCAGCAGTAACCTCCGGTTTGGACAGGGTACCTACAATGAGCAGTTCTTC.

The chain links TRBV19 to TRBJ1-1, with 9 bases lining up with TRBD1. With V trimmed by 9 bases and J by 7 bases, 12 bases remained unmatched. The CDR3 is 14 amino acids. Germline CDR1 reads LNHDA; CDR2 reads SQIVND (reference sequence). The CDR3 sequence: CASRDRALHGEAFF. For the CDR3, the DNA is TGTGCCAGCCGGGACAGGGCCCTGCATGGTGAAGCTTTCTTT.

The V and J genes are TRBV10-3 and TRBJ2-1, with TRBD1 identical over 9 bases. With V trimmed by 4 bases and J by 6 bases, 1 base remained unmatched. This CDR3 comprises 13 residues. Per germline, CDR1 ENHRY and CDR2 SYGVKD. The CDR3 DNA reads as TGTGCCATCAGTGGACAGGGGGGCAATGAGCAGTTCTTC. Translation: CAISGQGGNEQFF.

Only a few counts were recorded for this clonotype. This chain's CDR3 is CASSLNLNQPQHF. The CDR3 coding sequence is TGTGCCAGCAGTTTAAACTTGAATCAGCCCCAGCATTTT. J is TRBJ1-5 and V is TRBV12-3 or TRBV12-4, with D unclear. The length of the CDR3 is 13 residues. The ends were cut back, 2 bases at V and 4 bases at J, with 6 bases in the middle.

This clonotype came up many times. The chain employs TRBV27 and TRBJ1-5, with D perhaps TRBD1 (5 bases). CDR1 MNHEY and CDR2 SMNVEV come from the germline V gene (reference sequence). This CDR3 is 14 amino acids long. Trimming removed 6 bases at V and 0 bases at J, with 9 bases between. The CDR3 spells CASRGRASNQPQHF. The DNA of the CDR3 is TGTGCCAGCAGAGGCAGGGCTAGCAATCAGCCCCAGCATTTT.

The chain links TRBV6-1 to TRBJ2-3; TRBD2 aligns across 9 bases. Looked up from germline, CDR1 is MNHNS and CDR2 is SASEGT. V trimming: 4 bases; J trimming: 6 bases; junction bases outside the gene matches: 8. This CDR3 region has 15 residues. For the CDR3, the DNA is TGTGCCAGCAGTGTGAGTCTAGCGGGGCCGGATACGCAGTATTTT. Translation: CASSVSLAGPDTQYF.

In this sample, this clonotype turned up a few times. The chain joins TRBV20-1 to TRBJ2-1; TRBD1 or TRBD2 may be the D gene (6 bases each). V was trimmed by 6 bases and J by 4 bases, leaving 22 bases between them. Per germline, CDR1 DFQATT and CDR2 SNEGSKA (reference sequence). The CDR3 covers 16 residues. The CDR3 protein is CSARTTGRRGYNEQFF. CDR3 in DNA: TGCAGTGCGAGAACTACCGGGAGAAGGGGGTACAATGAGCAGTTCTTC.

This clonotype was seen a few times. This chain uses TRBV5-1 with TRBJ2-5; TRBD1 is a possible D gene (6 bases). Germline V gene data show CDR1 as SGHRS and CDR2 as YFSETQ. V was trimmed by 0 bases and J by 4 bases, leaving 10 bases between them. The CDR3 length is 14 residues. The CDR3: CASSLAWGRETQYF. The CDR3 bases are TGCGCCAGCAGCTTGGCGTGGGGGCGAGAGACCCAGTACTTC.

The chain joins TRBV28 to TRBJ1-2; D ambiguous. The CDR3 consists of 14 residues. V was trimmed by 1 base and J by 7 bases, leaving 13 bases between them. Looked up from germline, CDR1 is MDHEN and CDR2 is SYDVKM. The CDR3 DNA is TGTGCCAGCAGTTTATCTGGGGTTGGCCTTGGCTACACCTTC. This encodes CASSLSGVGLGYTF.

This clonotype has just a few counts. A junction end diverges from the germline sequence, so it may reflect a read error. The chain employs TRBV5-5 and TRBJ1-4, with 7 bases that match TRBD1. This CDR3 is 13 amino acids long. Per the germline V gene, CDR1 is SGHKS and CDR2 is YYEKEE (reference sequence). The CDR3 loop is CASSRGQTPTVTF. Written as DNA, the CDR3 is TGTGCCAGCAGCCGGGGACAGACACCCACCGTAACTTTT.

In its sample, this clonotype was seen a few times. This rearrangement joins TRBV10-3 to TRBJ2-2; D is ambiguous. CDR1 and CDR2 from the germline V gene are ENHRY and SYGVKD. This CDR3 region has 14 residues. V was clipped by 8 bases and J by 3 bases, with 13 bases between them. This CDR3 reads CAIGDYRDTGELFF. CDR3 DNA sequence: TGTGCCATCGGGGATTATAGGGACACCGGGGAGCTGTTTTTT.

This clonotype was counted only a few times. The chain has TRBV7-2 and TRBJ2-1; D possibly corresponds to TRBD1 (5 bases). Germline CDR1 is SGHTA and CDR2 is FQGNSA. CDR3 length: 15 residues. V lost 1 base and J 0 bases, leaving 7 bases between the germline ends. The CDR3 spells CASSLDRFSYNEQFF. CDR3 sequence (DNA): TGTGCCAGCAGCTTAGACAGGTTCTCCTACAATGAGCAGTTCTTC.

This clonotype was observed at least ten times. The chain is built from TRBV4-3 and TRBJ2-6; D gene unclear. V was trimmed by 1 base and J by 0 bases, leaving 10 bases between them. Germline V lookup: CDR1 LGHNA, CDR2 YSLEER. The CDR3 extends over 17 amino acids. As DNA, the CDR3 is TGCGCCAGCAGCCAAGGGTCCAGCCCCTCTGGGGCCAACGTCCTGACTTTC. This encodes CASSQGSSPSGANVLTF.

This clonotype was seen only a few times. The chain carries TRBV27 and TRBJ2-1; unclear D gene. V lost 3 bases, J lost 2 bases, and 11 bases lay in between. The CDR3 is 15 residues long. Germline V gives CDR1 MNHEY, CDR2 SMNVEV (reference sequence). The CDR3 sequence: CASSFGLGPYNEQFF. In nucleotides, the CDR3 is TGTGCCAGCAGTTTCGGTCTCGGGCCCTACAATGAGCAGTTCTTC.

This clonotype was seen a few times. CDR3 sequence: CAISSSGGAGETQYF. CDR3 DNA: TGTGCCATCAGCTCCAGCGGGGGGGCCGGGGAGACCCAGTACTTC. The rearrangement joins TRBV10-3 to TRBJ2-5; 10 nucleotides align to TRBD2. Germline-derived CDR1 and CDR2 are ENHRY and SYGVKD. V shed 6 bases and J 5 bases; nucleotides not matched to a gene: 9. The CDR3 sequence is 15 residues long.

The gene calls are TRBV7-9 and TRBJ1-1; D is perhaps TRBD1 (6 bases). The CDR3 is made up of 14 amino acids. V lost 5 bases, J lost 5 bases, and 15 bases lay in between. Germline V gives CDR1 SEHNR, CDR2 FQNEAQ (reference sequence). The CDR3 coding sequence is TGTGCCAGCAGCAGCGCAGGGGAGGGTACTGAAGCTTTCTTT. This sequence encodes CASSSAGEGTEAFF.

This clonotype showed up just a few times. The V and J genes are TRBV6-2 or TRBV6-3 and TRBJ1-3; no reliable D call. CDR1 is MNHEY and CDR2 is SVGEGT in the germline V gene. This CDR3 comprises 16 residues. Trimming cost V 2 bases and J 2 bases, with 13 bases left between them. CDR3 sequence (DNA): TGTGCCAGCAGTTACAAGCCAGATCAAACTGGAAACACCATATATTTT. Translated, it gives CASSYKPDQTGNTIYF.

This clonotype was detected ten times or more. V usage is TRBV3-1 and J usage is TRBJ2-1; D is possibly TRBD1 or TRBD2 (5 bases each). The CDR3 extends over 15 amino acids. V was cut by 4 bases and J by 6 bases, with 16 bases left in between. Germline CDR1 is LGHDT and CDR2 is YNNKEL (reference sequence). Here the CDR3 reads CASSRSGTRANEQFF. The CDR3 coding sequence is TGTGCCAGCAGCCGCTCAGGGACCCGAGCCAATGAGCAGTTCTTC.

This clonotype came up many times. The chain joins TRBV5-1 to TRBJ2-5, with 13 nucleotides matching TRBD2. Trimming cost V 4 bases and J 3 bases; bases outside gene matches: 3. There are 15 residues in the CDR3. The germline CDR1 and CDR2 sequences are SGHRS and YFSETQ. In nucleotides, the CDR3 is TGCGCCAGCAGCCTCGGGACTAGCGGGGAAGAGACCCAGTACTTC. The encoded protein is CASSLGTSGEETQYF.

This clonotype has just a few counts. The chain recombines TRBV3-1 with TRBJ1-3, with D maybe TRBD1 (6 bases). The germline gives CDR1 LGHDT, CDR2 YNNKEL (reference sequence). The CDR3 is 14 residues long. Trimming pared 0 bases from V and 8 bases from J, leaving 11 bases between. The CDR3 sequence is CASSQETGADTIYF. CDR3 DNA: TGTGCCAGCAGCCAAGAGACGGGGGCGGACACCATATATTTT.

This clonotype was counted ten times or more. The chain employs TRBV5-1 and TRBJ2-1, with TRBD1 identical over 9 bases. The CDR3 spans 16 residues. Germline V lookup: CDR1 SGHRS, CDR2 YFSETQ. V gave up 3 bases and J gave up 4 bases; unmatched junction bases: 8. As DNA, the CDR3 is TGCGCCAGCAGCTGGGGAAGGACAGGGGAATACAATGAGCAGTTCTTC. This codes for CASSWGRTGEYNEQFF.